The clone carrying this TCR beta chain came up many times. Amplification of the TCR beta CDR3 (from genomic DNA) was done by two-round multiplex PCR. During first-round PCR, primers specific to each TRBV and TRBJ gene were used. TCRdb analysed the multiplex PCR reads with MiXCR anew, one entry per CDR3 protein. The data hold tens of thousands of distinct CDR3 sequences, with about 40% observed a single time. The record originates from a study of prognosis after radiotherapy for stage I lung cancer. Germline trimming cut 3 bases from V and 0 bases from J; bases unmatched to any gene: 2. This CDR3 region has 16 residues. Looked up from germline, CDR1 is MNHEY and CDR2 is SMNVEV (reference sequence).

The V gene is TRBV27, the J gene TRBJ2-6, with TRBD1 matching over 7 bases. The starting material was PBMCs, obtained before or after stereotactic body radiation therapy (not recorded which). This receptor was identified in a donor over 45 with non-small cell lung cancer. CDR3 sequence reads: CASSLRQGSGANVLTF. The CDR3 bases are TGTGCCAGCAGTTTGAGACAGGGCTCTGGGGCCAACGTCCTGACTTTC. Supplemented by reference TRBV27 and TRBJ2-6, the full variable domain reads EAQVTQNPRYLITVTGKKLTVTCSQNMNHEYMSWYRQDPGLGLRQIYYSMNVEVTDKGDVPEGYKVSRKEKRNFPLILESPSPNQTSLYFCASSLRQGSGANVLTFGAGSRLTVL.